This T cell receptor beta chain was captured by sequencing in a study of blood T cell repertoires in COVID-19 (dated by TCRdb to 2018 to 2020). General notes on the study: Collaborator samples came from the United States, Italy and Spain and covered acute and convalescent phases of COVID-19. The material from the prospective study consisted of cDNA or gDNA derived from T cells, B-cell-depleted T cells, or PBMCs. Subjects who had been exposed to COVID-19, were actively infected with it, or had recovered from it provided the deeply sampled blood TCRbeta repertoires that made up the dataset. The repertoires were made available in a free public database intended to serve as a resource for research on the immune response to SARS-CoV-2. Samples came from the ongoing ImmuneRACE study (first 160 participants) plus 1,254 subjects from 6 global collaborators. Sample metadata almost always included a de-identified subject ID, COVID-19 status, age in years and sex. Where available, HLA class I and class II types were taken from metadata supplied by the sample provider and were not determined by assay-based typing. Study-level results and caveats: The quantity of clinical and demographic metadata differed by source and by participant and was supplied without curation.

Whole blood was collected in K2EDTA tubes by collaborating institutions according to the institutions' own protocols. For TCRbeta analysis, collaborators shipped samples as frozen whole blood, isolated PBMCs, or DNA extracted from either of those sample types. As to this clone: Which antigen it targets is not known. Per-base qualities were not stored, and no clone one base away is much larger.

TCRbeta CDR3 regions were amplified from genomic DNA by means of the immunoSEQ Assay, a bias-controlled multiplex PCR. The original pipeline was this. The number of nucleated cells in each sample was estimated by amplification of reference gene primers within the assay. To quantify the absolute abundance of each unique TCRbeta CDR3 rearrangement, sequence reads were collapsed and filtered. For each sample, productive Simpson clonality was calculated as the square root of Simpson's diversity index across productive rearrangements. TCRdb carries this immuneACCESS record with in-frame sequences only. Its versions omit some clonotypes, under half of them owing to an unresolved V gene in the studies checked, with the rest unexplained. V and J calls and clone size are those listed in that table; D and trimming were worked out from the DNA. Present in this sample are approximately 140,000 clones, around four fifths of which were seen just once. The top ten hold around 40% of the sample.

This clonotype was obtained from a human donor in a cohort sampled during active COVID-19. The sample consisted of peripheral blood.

The nucleotides are TGTGCCATCAGTGAGTCCGAACCCAATGACAGATACTACGAGCAGTACTTC. Its product reads: CAISESEPNDRYYEQYF. The rearrangement combines TRBV10-3 with TRBJ2-7; the best D guess is TRBD1, with 5 bases matching. Reading from cysteine to phenylalanine, the CDR3 counts 17 amino acids. The only DNA kept is the CDR3, 51 bases in frame from the first base. The germline V gene specifies ENHRY as CDR1 and SYGVKD as CDR2. V was cut back by 0 bases and J by 3 bases, leaving a gap of 18 bases between them.